This T cell receptor (beta chain) was profiled in a study of shared clonotypes between healthy human individuals (TCRdb year 2020). The study in broad terms: A couple of women and three men aged 18 to 49 years were included in the cohort. For each donor, CD4 naive and CD4 memory were each given three plates, CD8 naive was given two plates, and CD8 memory was given one plate. To estimate repertoire size and how much clonotype sharing occurs between individuals, the study deeply sequenced the blood TCR repertoires of about 5 healthy adults. Different laboratories and diverse techniques were used to prepare libraries and sequence TCR repertoires, to increase sequencing depth and limit assay-specific biases. Each donor's leukapheresis produced roughly between about 0.85 and 10 billion PBMCs. Beyond this particular receptor, the publication reports: Compared with non-shared clonotypes, the clonotypes found in all four sorted-subset donors had higher generation probabilities. When a few donors were compared, the shared fraction of clonotypes was about 5% for naive CD4, roughly 3.4% for naive CD8, more than 2% for memory CD4, and 0.4% for memory CD8. Because the study included only a small number of donors, the genetic and exposure-history diversity represented was limited. Only blood was sampled, and tissue TCR repertoires likely differ from those in blood. Pairwise subsampling led to the expectation that sequencing depth would affect the degree of clonotype sharing among donors. Estimated clonotype richness was generally larger for naive than for memory subsets. Rarefaction of sorted-subset datasets indicated incomplete sequencing despite the large sequencing depth.

For the CD8 naive samples, CD45RO-negative cells were positively selected for CCR7, yielding a CD45RA+CCR7+ population from which TemRA cells were excluded. The donors were healthy, HIV-negative adults who had no recently reported acute infections or vaccinations. Only Caucasian adults living in Nashville, Tennessee, USA were represented among the donors. Blood was obtained by leukapheresis, after which PBMCs were separated by Ficoll-Histopaque density gradient centrifugation and cryopreserved in liquid nitrogen vapor phase. Purity and quantity of every magnetically sorted T cell population were checked by analytical flow cytometry. From each sorted fraction, genomic DNA was isolated and quantified by UV absorbance on a Nanodrop 2000c. Using the deep immunoSEQ assay, multiplex PCR amplified TCR CDR3 regions from genomic DNA. Genomic DNA extracted from each cell subset was distributed evenly over all wells of several immunoSEQ 96-well plates, and each plate served as one replicate. For sorted subsets, around 200 ng genomic DNA, equal to about 30,000 T cell genomes, was loaded into each replicate PCR. Purified libraries were quantified with a Qubit 3.0 fluorometer, sized on a Bioanalyzer 2100, and re-quantified with the KAPA Library Quantification kit. A separate single-read 150-cycle Illumina NextSeq 550 flow cell was used to sequence each immunoSEQ 96-well plate. The paper's processing steps were these. Because only junctional sequences without quality scores were contained in the immunoSEQ output, filtering matching that applied to full-length reads could not be performed. To assign V/J genes and CDR3, sequences were annotated using PyIR, a Python wrapper for IgBLAST v1.9, with IMGT germline references. Reads were filtered out if the reads had weak V/J assignments (E-value above 1e-6), no CDR3, stop codons, out-of-frame junctions, or ambiguous translated residues. A V3J clonotype was defined by an identical inferred V gene, J gene, and CDR3 amino acid sequence. Percentage overlap between repertoires was computed as shared unique clonotypes divided by the size of the smaller repertoire. Three approaches were used to assess repertoire richness: RTK rarefaction, the Chao1 estimator, and Recon v2.1 estimates of unobserved clonotypes. For all TCRbeta clonotypes obtained by the gDNA method from a handful of donors, generation probabilities were computed with OLGA. TCRdb re-hosts the immuneACCESS table, in-frame sequences only. Its copies lack some clones; in the studies checked, an unresolved V gene accounts for under half of them, and the cause for the rest is not known. The V and J calls and clone size come from that table; D and trimming were worked out from the DNA. Within this sample are some 2 million clones, with just under 95% of them counted one time only. Of the sample, under 1.5% is held by the ten largest clones.

A word on this clone: Its antigen remains unidentified. The sample holds no much larger clone one base away, and base qualities are not on file.

At the junction V is shortened by 5 bases and J by 5 bases; bases outside the gene matches: 11. The CDR3 measures 15 amino acids from cysteine to phenylalanine. Solely the CDR3 DNA is kept, with 45 bases framed from the first base. Taken from the germline V gene (reference sequence), the CDR1 and CDR2 loops are MNHEY and SMNVEV. The clonotype was recovered from a man aged 18 to 30 in good health. Sequencing was done on a sample of naive CD8+ T cells sorted from blood. This specimen's cell subset or site label, interpreted: CD45RA+CCR7+. Rearrangement joined TRBV27 to TRBJ1-2, with TRBD1 identical over 7 junction bases. The bases read TGTGCCAGCAGTCCAGGCTTTGGGACAGCTTATGGCTACACCTTC. It codes for CASSPGFGTAYGYTF.